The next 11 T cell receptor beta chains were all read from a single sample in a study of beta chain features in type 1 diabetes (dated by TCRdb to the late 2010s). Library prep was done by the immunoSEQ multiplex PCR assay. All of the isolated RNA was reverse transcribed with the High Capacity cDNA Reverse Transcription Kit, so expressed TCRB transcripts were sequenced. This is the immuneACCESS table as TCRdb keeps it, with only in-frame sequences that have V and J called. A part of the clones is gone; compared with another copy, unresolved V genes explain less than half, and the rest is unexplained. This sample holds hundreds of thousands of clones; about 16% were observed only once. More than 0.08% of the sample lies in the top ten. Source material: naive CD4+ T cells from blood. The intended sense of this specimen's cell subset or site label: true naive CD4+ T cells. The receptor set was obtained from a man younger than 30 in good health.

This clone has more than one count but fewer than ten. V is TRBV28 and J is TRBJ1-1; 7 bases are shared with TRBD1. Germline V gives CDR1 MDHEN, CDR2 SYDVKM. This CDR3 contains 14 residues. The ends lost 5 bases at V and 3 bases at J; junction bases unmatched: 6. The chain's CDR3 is CASSQRQGYTEAFF. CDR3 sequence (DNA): TGTGCCAGCAGTCAACGACAGGGTTACACTGAAGCTTTCTTT.

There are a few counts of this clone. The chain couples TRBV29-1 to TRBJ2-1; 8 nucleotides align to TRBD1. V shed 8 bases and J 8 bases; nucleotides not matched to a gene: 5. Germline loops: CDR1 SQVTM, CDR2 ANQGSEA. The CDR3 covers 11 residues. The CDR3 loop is CSHNRGYEQFF. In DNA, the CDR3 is TGCAGCCATAACAGGGGGTATGAGCAGTTCTTC.

CDR3 DNA sequence: TGTGCCAGCAGCCAAGACCCAGAGGGTCAGCCCCAGCATTTT. This sequence encodes CASSQDPEGQPQHF. The rearrangement links TRBV4-2 to TRBJ1-5; no definite D call. Germline V lookup: CDR1 LGHNA, CDR2 YNFKEQ. V was shortened by 0 bases and J by 6 bases, with 9 bases between the two germline ends. This CDR3 is built from 14 residues.

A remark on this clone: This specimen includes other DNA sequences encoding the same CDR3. The CDR3 reads CASSPRETQYF. The DNA for the CDR3 is TGTGCCAGCAGCCCGCGGGAGACCCAGTACTTC. The V gene is TRBV7-2, the J gene TRBJ2-5; D unclear. Germline V gene data show CDR1 as SGHTA and CDR2 as FQGNSA. CDR3 length equals 11 residues. Trimming shortened V by 5 bases and J by 5 bases, and 6 bases separated the two germline ends.

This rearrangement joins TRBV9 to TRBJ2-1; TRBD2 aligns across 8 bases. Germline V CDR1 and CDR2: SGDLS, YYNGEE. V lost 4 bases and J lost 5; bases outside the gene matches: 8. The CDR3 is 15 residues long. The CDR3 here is CASSPPGLVNNEQFF. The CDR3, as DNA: TGTGCCAGCAGCCCACCGGGACTAGTGAACAATGAGCAGTTCTTC.

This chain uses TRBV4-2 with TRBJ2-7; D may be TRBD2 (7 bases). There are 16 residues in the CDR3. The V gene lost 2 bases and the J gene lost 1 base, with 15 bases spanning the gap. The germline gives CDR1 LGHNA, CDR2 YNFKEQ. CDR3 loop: CASSQFQRGASYEQYF. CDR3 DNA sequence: TGTGCCAGCAGCCAATTTCAACGGGGGGCGTCCTACGAGCAGTACTTC.

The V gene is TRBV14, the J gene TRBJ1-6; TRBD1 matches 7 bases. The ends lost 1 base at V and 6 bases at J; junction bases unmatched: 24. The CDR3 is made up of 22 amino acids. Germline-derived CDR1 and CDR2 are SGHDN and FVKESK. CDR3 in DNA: TGTGCCAGCAGCCAAGGCCTAAAGTGGACAGGTTTTAAGCTCAGTTCTAATTCACCCCTCCACTTT. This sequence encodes CASSQGLKWTGFKLSSNSPLHF. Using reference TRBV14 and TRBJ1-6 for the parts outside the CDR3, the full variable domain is EAGVTQFPSHSVIEKGQTVTLRCDPISGHDNLYWYRRVMGKEIKFLLHFVKESKQDESGMPNNRFLAERTGGTYSTLKVQPAELEDSGVYFCASSQGLKWTGFKLSSNSPLHFGNGTRLTVT.

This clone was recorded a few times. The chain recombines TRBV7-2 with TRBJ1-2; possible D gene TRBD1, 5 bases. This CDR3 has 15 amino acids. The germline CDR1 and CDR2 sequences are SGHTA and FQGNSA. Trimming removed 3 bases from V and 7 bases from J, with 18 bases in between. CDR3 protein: CASSLQVGGELGYTF. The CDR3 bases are TGTGCCAGCAGCTTGCAGGTGGGAGGGGAGCTTGGCTACACCTTC.

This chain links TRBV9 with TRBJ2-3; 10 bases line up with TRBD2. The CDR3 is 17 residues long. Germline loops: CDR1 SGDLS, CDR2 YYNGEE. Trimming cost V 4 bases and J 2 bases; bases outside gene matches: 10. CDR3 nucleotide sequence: TGTGCCAGCAGCCCCCAACCGGGACTAGCGTCCACAGATACGCAGTATTTT. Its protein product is CASSPQPGLASTDTQYF. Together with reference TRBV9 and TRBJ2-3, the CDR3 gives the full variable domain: DSGVTQTPKHLITATGQRVTLRCSPRSGDLSVYWYQQSLDQGLQFLIQYYNGEERAKGNILERFSAQQFPDLHSELNLSSLELGDSALYFCASSPQPGLASTDTQYFGPGTRLTVL.

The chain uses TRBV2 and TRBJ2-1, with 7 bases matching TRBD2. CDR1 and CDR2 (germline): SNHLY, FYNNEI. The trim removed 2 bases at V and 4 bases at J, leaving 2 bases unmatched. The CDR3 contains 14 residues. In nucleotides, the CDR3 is TGTGCCAGCAGTGAAACTAGCGCTTACAATGAGCAGTTCTTC. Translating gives CASSETSAYNEQFF.

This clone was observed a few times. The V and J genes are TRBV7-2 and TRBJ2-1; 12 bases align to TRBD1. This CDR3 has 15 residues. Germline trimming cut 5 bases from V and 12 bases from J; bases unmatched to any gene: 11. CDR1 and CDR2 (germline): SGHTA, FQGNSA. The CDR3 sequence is CASSPSRGQGAGQFF. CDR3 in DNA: TGTGCCAGCAGCCCTTCACGGGGACAGGGGGCTGGGCAGTTCTTC.